This T cell receptor (beta chain) originates from a study of OX40 agonist ivuxolimab in advanced cancers. About the study: Three patients had partial responses: one hepatocellular carcinoma, two cutaneous melanoma.

Per germline, CDR1 SGHTS and CDR2 YDEGEE. V dropped 0 bases and J dropped 2; count of bases not matched to a gene: 2. This CDR3 contains 15 residues. In regard to this clone: What it binds is unknown.

Study-level findings and limits: Among expanded peripheral T cells, antigen specificity went undetermined.

Method: immunoSEQ multiplex PCR; TCRdb's copy keeps in-frame clones and lacks some. The table has roughly 66,000 clones, 82% seen once. The source was CD4+ or CD8+ T cells sorted from blood, collected in a trial of the OX40 agonist ivuxolimab. The TCR sequence derives from an adult with an advanced solid tumor such as melanoma, head and neck, liver or kidney cancer. This chain links TRBV5-8 with TRBJ2-1; 7 nucleotides agree with TRBD2. CDR3 sequence (DNA): TGTGCCAGCAGCTTGGGGGACTATACCTACAATGAGCAGTTCTTC. Its translation is CASSLGDYTYNEQFF.